The entry below describes one T cell receptor beta chain. The CDR3 is 17 residues long. Looked up from germline, CDR1 is SGHTA and CDR2 is FQGTGA. J was trimmed by 5 bases and V by 2 bases; bases with no gene match: 11. This entry is derived from a study of blood T cell repertoires in COVID-19. Assay used: immunoSEQ multiplex PCR; TCRdb lists only in-frame clones, some missing. The sample shows approximately 150,000 clones, approximately 79% of them seen only once. The V call is TRBV7-3, the J call TRBJ2-1; TRBD2 aligns across 8 bases. The receptor comes from a man aged 50-59 years with active or convalescent COVID-19. Sequencing was done on a sample of peripheral blood. CDR3 bases: TGTGCCAGCAGCTTAGCTAGCGGGTCCGAGGGTAACAATGAGCAGTTCTTC. It translates to CASSLASGSEGNNEQFF.